This is a list of T cell receptor beta chains from one sample in a study of control samples from healthy donors and cancer patients. Data came from immunoSEQ multiplex PCR; TCRdb stores just in-frame clones and leaves some out. The sample has some 51,000 clones, more than 95% seen once; the top ten hold approximately 0.99%. The sequencing sample was made of blood. Every receptor here comes from a woman under 30 in good health. Both conserved end residues are part of each CDR3. A D gene is named only where the DNA matches it firmly. Where a row states a size, it is once, few, many or the class of an expanded clone; other rows omit it.

J | D | size | V | DNA | CDR3
TRBJ2-7 | . | . | TRBV6-5 | TGTGCCAGCGAAACAGGGTCCTACGAGCAGTACTTC | CASETGSYEQYF
TRBJ1-2 | . | . | TRBV4-3 | TGCGCCAGCAGCCAAGATTCGAGGAACTATGGCTACACCTTC | CASSQDSRNYGYTF
TRBJ2-1 | . | once | TRBV3-1/TRBV3-2 | TGTGCCAGCAGCCCCCCATTAGTCAATGAGCAGTTCTTC | CASSPPLVNEQFF
TRBJ1-1 | . | . | TRBV6-5 | TGTGCCAGCAGCAGGGGTACTGAAGCTTTCTTT | CASSRGTEAFF
TRBJ2-1 | TRBD2 | . | TRBV6-2/TRBV6-3 | TGTGCCAGCAGTTACCTTACTAGCGGGGGTTTGTATGAGCAGTTCTTC | CASSYLTSGGLYEQFF
TRBJ1-3 | . | . | TRBV6-5 | TGTGCCAGCAGTTTAGGCTTTGGAAACACCATATATTTT | CASSLGFGNTIYF
TRBJ2-1 | . | . | TRBV6-5 | TGTGCCAGCAGTTACTCCTCCTTTAACAATGAGCAGTTCTTC | CASSYSSFNNEQFF
TRBJ1-2 | . | . | TRBV12-3/TRBV12-4 | TGTGCCAGCAGTTTAACCTTGGGCTATGGCTACACCTTC | CASSLTLGYGYTF
TRBJ1-1 | . | . | TRBV6-2/TRBV6-3 | TGTGTCAGCAGTTCAAGCCTTGTAGGGGGCACTGAAGCTTTCTTT | CVSSSSLVGGTEAFF
TRBJ2-7 | TRBD1 | once | TRBV6-5 | TGTGCCAGCAGTTCCGGGACAGGGTCTTACGAGCAGTACTTC | CASSSGTGSYEQYF
TRBJ1-2 | . | . | TRBV15 | TGTGCCACCAGCAGAGATAGGGACCGCGCCCAATCCTATGGCTACACCTTC | CATSRDRDRAQSYGYTF
TRBJ2-1 | . | . | TRBV7-9 | TGTGCCAGCAGCTCCGGGAAGGGAGGTATCAATGAGCAGTTCTTC | CASSSGKGGINEQFF
TRBJ2-7 | TRBD2 | . | TRBV7-9 | TGTGCCAGCAGCTCCGGGACTAGAACCTACGAGCAGTACTTC | CASSSGTRTYEQYF
TRBJ2-7 | . | . | TRBV28 | TGTGCCAGCAGTCCTGGTCTAGCGACGAACGAGCAGTACTTC | CASSPGLATNEQYF
TRBJ2-7 | . | . | TRBV6-5 | TGTGCCAGCAGTTACTCGAGTTCGAGGGGGTCCGAGCAGTACTTC | CASSYSSSRGSEQYF
TRBJ2-5 | . | . | TRBV18 | TGTGCCAGCTCACCAATACACAGTAGCCAAGAGACCCAGTACTTC | CASSPIHSSQETQYF
TRBJ1-3 | . | . | TRBV10-2 | TGCGCCAGCCGTCGCGGCAGCTCTGGAAACACCATATATTTT | CASRRGSSGNTIYF
TRBJ1-1 | . | . | TRBV4-2 | TGTGCCAGCAGCCAGGGGGTGCAGGATACTTTCACTGAAGCTTTCTTT | CASSQGVQDTFTEAFF
TRBJ2-1 | TRBD1 | . | TRBV6-4 | TGTGCCAGCAGTGAGAAACAGGGGGGTTCCTACAATGAGCAGTTCTTC | CASSEKQGGSYNEQFF
TRBJ2-7 | TRBD1 | . | TRBV5-6 | TGTGCCAGCAGTTACGACAGGGGCGAGCAGTACTTC | CASSYDRGEQYF
TRBJ1-4 | . | . | TRBV24-1 | TGTGCCACCAGTGACAGGGGTGAGGAAAAACTGTTTTTT | CATSDRGEEKLFF
TRBJ1-2 | . | . | TRBV5-6 | TGTGCCAGCAGCTTGGGCCTACAGGGAAACTATGGCTACACCTTC | CASSLGLQGNYGYTF
TRBJ1-4 | . | . | TRBV30 | TGTGCAACCAATGGCGGGGCGGGTGAAAAACTGTTTTTT | CATNGGAGEKLFF
TRBJ1-5 | TRBD1 | . | TRBV28 | TGTGCCAGCAGTACCGCGGACAGGGGCAATCAGCCCCAGCATTTT | CASSTADRGNQPQHF
TRBJ1-5 | . | . | TRBV9 | TGTGCCAGCAGCGTAGGGGGCGGTCAGCCCCAGCATTTT | CASSVGGGQPQHF
TRBJ2-6 | . | . | TRBV29-1 | TGCAGCGTTGAAGAAGGACCCAACGTCCTGACTTTC | CSVEEGPNVLTF
TRBJ2-5 | TRBD1 | . | TRBV18 | TGTGCCAGCTCACCAATCTCGGACAGGGGAGAGACCCAGTACTTC | CASSPISDRGETQYF
TRBJ1-1 | . | . | TRBV18 | TGTGCCAGCTCACCCCGGCAGCCTGAAGCTTTCTTT | CASSPRQPEAFF
TRBJ1-4 | TRBD1 | . | TRBV6-1 | TGTGCCAGCAGTGAAGCTATTGGACAGGGGGAAAAACTGTTTTTT | CASSEAIGQGEKLFF
TRBJ1-1 | . | . | TRBV4-1 | TGCGCCAGCAGGGAAGCGCGGATAATGAACACTGAAGCTTTCTTT | CASREARIMNTEAFF
TRBJ1-2 | . | . | TRBV5-1 | TGCGCCAGCAGCCCCGACAGCGTCAATTACCCTAACTATGGCTACACCTTC | CASSPDSVNYPNYGYTF
TRBJ2-1 | . | . | TRBV4-1 | TGCGCCAGCAGCCAAGAGGCCTGGGCGGACTCCTACAATGAGCAGTTCTTC | CASSQEAWADSYNEQFF
TRBJ1-2 | TRBD1 | once | TRBV19 | TGTGCCAGTATGGTGGGGACAGGTGGCTACACCTTC | CASMVGTGGYTF
TRBJ2-1 | TRBD2 | once | TRBV6-4 | TGTGCCAGCAGTGGGACTAGCGGAGCCTACAATGAGCAGTTCTTC | CASSGTSGAYNEQFF
TRBJ2-3 | . | . | TRBV18 | TGTGCCAGCTCACCAATTTCTAGGGCAGATACGCAGTATTTT | CASSPISRADTQYF
TRBJ1-1 | . | once | TRBV5-6 | TGTGCCAGCAGCTTGCCGGGGGCTGACACTGAAGCTTTCTTT | CASSLPGADTEAFF
TRBJ1-1 | . | . | TRBV6-6 | TGTGCCAGCAGAGCAGGGAAGACTGAAGCTTTCTTT | CASRAGKTEAFF
TRBJ1-6 | . | . | TRBV6-2/TRBV6-3 | TGTGCCAGCAGCCGCGGAGAAAAATATTCACCCCTCCACTTT | CASSRGEKYSPLHF
TRBJ2-1 | TRBD1 | . | TRBV3-1/TRBV3-2 | TGTGCCAGCAGCCACCTGACAGGGGGGGGGATAATCAATGAGCAGTTCTTC | CASSHLTGGGIINEQFF
TRBJ1-3 | . | . | TRBV10-3 | TGTGCCATCAGTGTGGAGGGGTCTGGAAACACCATATATTTT | CAISVEGSGNTIYF
TRBJ1-5 | TRBD1 | . | TRBV6-6 | TGTGCCAGCAGTAAAACAGGGGGAGGTCAGCCCCAGCATTTT | CASSKTGGGQPQHF
TRBJ2-1 | TRBD1 | . | TRBV6-5 | TGTGCCAGCCTCCCGGACAGGGGTTTGGGTGAGCAGTTCTTC | CASLPDRGLGEQFF
TRBJ2-6 | . | . | TRBV10-3 | TGTGCCATCAGTGGGAGAGCCGGACAGACAAACTCTGGGGCCAACGTCCTGACTTTC | CAISGRAGQTNSGANVLTF
TRBJ2-1 | . | . | TRBV19 | TGTGCCAGCAGTCAGGCGGGGGCTTGGGGCTCCTACAATGAGCAGTTCTTC | CASSQAGAWGSYNEQFF
TRBJ1-6 | . | . | TRBV27 | TGTTCTGAGAGGGTGCATAATTCACCCCTCCACTTT | CSERVHNSPLHF
TRBJ1-1 | . | few | TRBV30 | TGTGCCTGGAGTGTCTCAACTGAAGCTTTCTTT | CAWSVSTEAFF
TRBJ2-1 | . | . | TRBV14 | TGTGCCAGCAGCCGAGCCTTTCCCCTTAGCTCCTACAATGAGCAGTTCTTC | CASSRAFPLSSYNEQFF
TRBJ1-6 | TRBD1 | . | TRBV5-5 | TGTGCCAGCAGCTTGGGTGCCAGGGGGATTAATTCACCCCTCCACTTT | CASSLGARGINSPLHF
TRBJ1-2 | . | . | TRBV18 | TGTGCCAGCTCACCACTCCCCGGCGGGGGTGGATATGGCTACACCTTC | CASSPLPGGGGYGYTF
TRBJ2-7 | . | . | TRBV2 | TGTGCCAGCAGCGAGGGCATGGGACTCCAGTACTTC | CASSEGMGLQYF
TRBJ2-1 | . | once | TRBV5-1 | TGCGCCAGCAGCTTGACTGGGGGCTCCTACAATGAGCAGTTCTTC | CASSLTGGSYNEQFF
TRBJ2-7 | TRBD1 | . | TRBV27 | TGTGCCAGCAGTTTATTCAGGGGGCTTATCCCCTACGAGCAGTACTTC | CASSLFRGLIPYEQYF
TRBJ2-5 | TRBD1 | . | TRBV29-1 | TGCAGCGGCAAACCCGGGACAGGGTACGAGACCCAGTACTTC | CSGKPGTGYETQYF
TRBJ1-1 | . | . | TRBV7-9 | TGTGCCAGCAGCCCCCAAAGACCAGGAGCTTTCTTT | CASSPQRPGAFF